These 15 T cell receptor beta chains share one sample of origin, sequenced in a study of blood T cell repertoires in COVID-19. Measured with immunoSEQ multiplex PCR; TCRdb has only the in-frame clones, and not every one. The repertoire consists of tens of thousands of clones, with roughly 87% occurring once and the leading ten covering over 5%. Sample: peripheral blood. Receptor source: a man aged 18 to 29 with COVID-19, enrolled during active disease.

This chain uses TRBV7-2 with TRBJ2-4; weak D call: TRBD1 (6 bases). Trimming removed 2 bases at V and 5 bases at J, with 10 bases between. Germline-derived CDR1 and CDR2 are SGHTA and FQGNSA. CDR3 length equals 14 residues. CDR3: CASSLLGQQNIQYF. The CDR3 DNA reads TGTGCCAGCAGCTTACTTGGACAGCAAAACATTCAGTACTTC.

The V call is TRBV3-1 (or the pseudogene TRBV3-2), the J call TRBJ2-7; 8 bases line up with TRBD2. The germline V gene has CDR1 LGHDT and CDR2 YNNKEL (reference sequence). J gave up 4 bases and V 3 bases, and 8 bases lay outside the gene matches. This CDR3 has 15 residues. This chain's CDR3 is CASSQPAGVGYEQYF. The CDR3 DNA is TGTGCCAGCAGCCAGCCAGCGGGAGTAGGTTACGAGCAGTACTTC.

The chain has TRBV27 and TRBJ2-7; 11 positions match TRBD2. The CDR3 extends over 15 amino acids. J lost 4 bases, V lost 5 bases, and 7 bases had no gene match. Germline CDR1 MNHEY, CDR2 SMNVEV (reference sequence). The CDR3 DNA reads TGTGCCAGCAGTCTGCGACTAGCGGGATTATACGAGCAGTACTTC. Protein product: CASSLRLAGLYEQYF.

The genes are TRBV28 and TRBJ1-1; D call uncertain. Trimming removed 3 bases from V and 0 bases from J, with 14 bases in between. The CDR3 covers 16 residues. Per germline, CDR1 MDHEN and CDR2 SYDVKM. The CDR3: CASSFSVTGMNTEAFF. The CDR3 nucleotides read TGTGCCAGCAGTTTCAGTGTGACGGGAATGAACACTGAAGCTTTCTTT.

The genes are TRBV7-2 and TRBJ2-7; D is perhaps TRBD2 (6 bases). V was shortened by 7 bases and J by 1 base, with 17 bases between the two germline ends. The CDR3 has 15 amino acids. Germline V gene data show CDR1 as SGHTA and CDR2 as FQGNSA. CDR3 residues: CASTFNGGGSYEQYF. In DNA, the CDR3 is TGTGCCAGCACCTTCAATGGGGGAGGATCCTACGAGCAGTACTTC.

This rearrangement joins TRBV4-1 to TRBJ2-3; TRBD2 matches 7 bases. The CDR3 sequence is 17 residues long. V lost 0 bases and J lost 0; bases outside the gene matches: 6. Germline V lookup: CDR1 MGHRA, CDR2 YSYEKL. The CDR3 is CASSQDQSGMSTDTQYF. The CDR3 region has the DNA TGCGCCAGCAGCCAAGATCAGAGCGGGATGAGCACAGATACGCAGTATTTT.

This chain connects TRBV7-8 to TRBJ1-5; D call uncertain. Trimming took 5 bases from V and 2 from J, leaving 13 bases between them. Germline V gene lookup returns CDR1 SGHVS and CDR2 FQNEAQ. The CDR3 consists of 15 residues. CDR3 loop: CASSERWQGNQPQHF. The DNA for the CDR3 is TGTGCCAGCAGCGAAAGATGGCAGGGCAATCAGCCCCAGCATTTT.

The chain carries TRBV28 and TRBJ1-2, with no clear D. The CDR3 loop spans 14 amino acids. V was pared by 4 bases and J by 8 bases, with 17 bases between. Germline lookup yields CDR1 MDHEN and CDR2 SYDVKM. CDR3 in DNA: TGTGCCAGCAGTTCTACAAGCCGGGGAAGGGGCTACACCTTC. This encodes CASSSTSRGRGYTF.

The chain uses TRBV7-6 and TRBJ2-1, with 9 bases lining up with TRBD2. The V and J ends lost 5 bases and 2 bases, in that order; junction bases with no gene match: 19. This CDR3 has 20 amino acids. Germline V gene sequence: CDR1 SGHVS, CDR2 FNYEAQ. The CDR3 loop is CASSGEVGREGPRTYNEQFF. The CDR3 DNA reads TGTGCCAGCAGCGGGGAGGTGGGGCGGGAGGGCCCAAGGACCTACAATGAGCAGTTCTTC.

The chain has TRBV5-4 and TRBJ2-7; possible D gene TRBD2, 5 bases. The V gene lost 2 bases and the J gene lost 2 bases, with 11 bases spanning the gap. The length of the CDR3 is 14 residues. Germline V lookup: CDR1 SGHNT, CDR2 YYREEE (reference sequence). The CDR3 is CASSLRGLAYEQYF. The CDR3 DNA reads as TGTGCCAGCAGCTTACGAGGGCTTGCCTACGAGCAGTACTTC. Complete variable domain (other parts from reference TRBV5-4 and TRBJ2-7): ETGVTQSPTHLIKTRGQQVTLRCSSQSGHNTVSWYQQALGQGPQFIFQYYREEENGRGNFPPRFSGLQFPNYSSELNVNALELDDSALYLCASSLRGLAYEQYFGPGTRLTVT.

The chain couples TRBV30 to TRBJ2-7, with TRBD1 identical over 8 bases. The CDR3 runs to 13 residues. The germline V gene encodes CDR1 GTSNPN and CDR2 SVGIG (reference sequence). V shed 5 bases and J 3 bases; nucleotides not matched to a gene: 6. Here the CDR3 reads CAWGIGQGYEQYF. The CDR3 DNA sequence: TGTGCCTGGGGGATAGGACAGGGCTACGAGCAGTACTTC.

The V gene is TRBV7-2, the J gene TRBJ2-7, with 9 bases that match TRBD2. The V gene's germline CDR1 is SGHTA and CDR2 FQGNSA. There are 15 residues in the CDR3. The J segment lost 4 bases and the V segment lost 1 base, leaving 5 bases of the junction unmatched. Written as DNA, the CDR3 is TGTGCCAGCAGCTTAGAGGCTAGCGGGGTTTACGAGCAGTACTTC. Translated, it gives CASSLEASGVYEQYF.

This chain connects TRBV9 to TRBJ1-3; 7 bases match TRBD1. In germline, CDR1 is SGDLS, CDR2 YYNGEE. The ends lost 8 bases at V and 3 bases at J; junction bases unmatched: 5. The CDR3 totals 13 residues. The CDR3: CASSGGIGNTIYF. CDR3 sequence (DNA): TGTGCCAGTTCAGGGGGGATTGGAAACACCATATATTTT.

CDR3 protein: CASSLNPVRSNQPQHF. Here the CDR3 DNA reads TGTGCCAGCAGCTTGAACCCGGTGCGTAGCAATCAGCCCCAGCATTTT. The chain uses TRBV5-5 and TRBJ1-5; D remains ambiguous. This CDR3 region has 16 residues. Germline assignment: CDR1 SGHKS and CDR2 YYEKEE (reference sequence). Between the trimmed V and J ends, which lost 1 base and 0 bases, there was a span of 11 bases.

CDR3 in amino acids: CASSYSSPAYEQYF. The CDR3 DNA reads TGTGCCAGCAGTTACTCGTCCCCAGCCTACGAGCAGTACTTC. The rearrangement uses TRBV6-2 or TRBV6-3 and TRBJ2-7; D uncertain. CDR3 length: 14 amino acids. V was trimmed by 0 bases and J by 2 bases, leaving 8 bases between them. Germline CDR1 reads MNHEY; CDR2 reads SVGEGT.